Each of the 6 T cell receptor beta chains below was sequenced from the same sample in a study of high-grade serous ovarian cancer treatment subgroups. Here immunoSEQ multiplex PCR was the method, and the copy in TCRdb shows in-frame clones only, minus some. The sample lists over 14,000 clones, roughly nine tenths occurring once. Tumor tissue was taken before any definitive surgery or chemotherapy was given. The sequencing sample was made of tumor tissue. The source is a human donor with high-grade serous ovarian cancer.

This chain links TRBV2 with TRBJ1-5; D unresolved. Between the trimmed V and J ends, which lost 4 bases and 5 bases, there was a span of 12 bases. This CDR3 comprises 14 residues. Per germline, CDR1 SNHLY and CDR2 FYNNEI. Here the CDR3 DNA reads TGTGCCAGCAGTGTAAGTTGGGGTGATCAGCCCCAGCATTTT. Encoded protein: CASSVSWGDQPQHF.

This clone was counted once. The CDR3 coding sequence is TGTGCCAGCAGTACTAGCGGGGGGGCCTGGGAGACCCAGTACTTC. This encodes CASSTSGGAWETQYF. The V gene is TRBV2, the J gene TRBJ2-5; 13 bases map to TRBD2. V was pared by 5 bases and J by 5 bases, with 5 bases of the junction left unmatched. Per germline, CDR1 SNHLY and CDR2 FYNNEI. There are 15 residues in the CDR3.

The chain joins TRBV2 to TRBJ2-5; the D is unclear. V shed 5 bases and J shed 1 base, with 11 bases lying between them. Germline V gene lookup returns CDR1 SNHLY and CDR2 FYNNEI. CDR3 length: 14 residues. The CDR3 sequence is CASSYLGSQETQYF. CDR3 DNA sequence: TGTGCCAGCAGTTACTTGGGAAGCCAAGAGACCCAGTACTTC.

The V call is TRBV6-5, the J call TRBJ2-7; D remains unclear. V was cut by 4 bases and J by 3 bases, with 16 bases left in between. Looked up from germline, CDR1 is MNHEY and CDR2 is SVGAGI. The CDR3 has 15 amino acids. CDR3 DNA: TGTGCCAGCAGTTCTATAGGAACGGGTGACTACGAGCAGTACTTC. This codes for CASSSIGTGDYEQYF.

The chain carries TRBV27 and TRBJ2-5; 7 positions match TRBD1. Germline CDR1 reads MNHEY; CDR2 reads SMNVEV (reference sequence). This CDR3 is built from 14 residues. The J segment lost 5 bases and the V segment lost 5 bases, leaving 8 bases of the junction unmatched. The CDR3 region has the DNA TGTGCCAGCAGTCCAGGGACAGCGGTCGAGACCCAGTACTTC. Amino acid sequence: CASSPGTAVETQYF.

The chain uses TRBV28 and TRBJ2-1; 10 bases fit TRBD1. Looked up from germline, CDR1 is MDHEN and CDR2 is SYDVKM. Trimming at V came to 3 bases and at J to 2 bases, leaving 7 bases not matched to a gene. This CDR3 is built from 17 residues. Here the CDR3 DNA reads TGTGCCAGCAGTTTTGGGACAGGGGCCTCTGCCTACAATGAGCAGTTCTTC. Translating it yields CASSFGTGASAYNEQFF.